Below, 25 T cell receptor beta chains from the same sample are listed, as sequenced in a study of blood T cell repertoires in COVID-19. TCRdb's copy holds only in-frame clones and misses some; the assay was immunoSEQ multiplex PCR. The sample holds 67,000 or so clones, around 83% seen once. Input material: peripheral blood. Receptors were obtained from a man between 65 and 80 years old with acute or convalescent COVID-19.

This chain uses TRBV27 with TRBJ2-1, with D possibly matching TRBD2 (6 bases). Germline lookup yields CDR1 MNHEY and CDR2 SMNVEV (reference sequence). Trimming left V 5 bases short and J 4 bases short, with 9 bases between. This CDR3 has 13 residues. CDR3 DNA sequence: TGTGCCAGCAGTCCCCGGGAGTACAATGAGCAGTTCTTC. Protein sequence: CASSPREYNEQFF.

The J gene is TRBJ2-1, the V gene TRBV27; TRBD2 matches at 8 bases. CDR1 and CDR2 (germline): MNHEY, SMNVEV (reference sequence). The junction had 7 bases not matched to a gene; V was cut back by 3 bases and J by 6 bases. CDR3 size: 15 residues. The CDR3 sequence: CASSLDGRAPNEQFF. CDR3 coding DNA: TGTGCCAGCAGTTTGGACGGGAGGGCCCCCAATGAGCAGTTCTTC.

The chain has TRBV9 and TRBJ2-1, with TRBD1 matching over 9 bases. Germline CDR1 is SGDLS and CDR2 is YYNGEE. The CDR3 has 16 amino acids. The junction had 12 bases not matched to a gene; V was cut back by 2 bases and J by 9 bases. As DNA, the CDR3 is TGTGCCAGCAGCGTTAGTAGTGCGGGACAGGGAGGTGAGCAGTTCTTC. Amino acids: CASSVSSAGQGGEQFF.

V gene TRBV12-3 or TRBV12-4 combines with J gene TRBJ2-7; the D gene is possibly TRBD1 (6 bases). The CDR3 totals 11 residues. V shed 4 bases and J shed 6 bases, with 7 bases lying between them. The CDR3 loop is CASSSGVEQYF. DNA of the CDR3: TGTGCCAGCAGTTCAGGGGTCGAGCAGTACTTC.

This clone was picked up one time. CDR3 protein: CAIRQGMNTGELFF. CDR3 bases: TGTGCCATCAGACAGGGTATGAACACCGGGGAGCTGTTTTTT. The chain carries TRBV10-3 and TRBJ2-2; D possibly corresponds to TRBD1 (6 bases). The CDR3 has 14 amino acids. CDR1 is ENHRY, CDR2 SYGVKD, per germline. V gave up 6 bases and J gave up 1 base, with 9 bases separating them.

This clone has only a few counts. J is TRBJ2-7 and V is TRBV15; TRBD1 matches at 10 bases. This CDR3 contains 16 residues. Germline V CDR1 and CDR2: LNHNV, YYDKDF (reference sequence). V lost 5 bases and J lost 5; bases outside the gene matches: 12. The CDR3 bases are TGTGCCACCAGCGGTGATATCGACAGGGGGCTGGACGAGCAGTACTTC. This translates into CATSGDIDRGLDEQYF.

J is TRBJ2-3 and V is TRBV5-5; tentative D call: TRBD1 (6 bases). The CDR3 consists of 16 residues. V was clipped by 4 bases and J by 1 base, with 16 bases between them. Germline CDR1 and CDR2: SGHKS and YYEKEE (reference sequence). CDR3 nucleotide sequence: TGTGCCAGCAGCCCAGGACAGTCCCTCGGCACAGATACGCAGTATTTT. Amino acids: CASSPGQSLGTDTQYF.

The V gene is TRBV9, the J gene TRBJ1-5, with a tentative D call TRBD1 (5 bases). Trimming shortened V by 0 bases and J by 2 bases, and 18 bases separated the two germline ends. From germline, CDR1 is SGDLS and CDR2 YYNGEE. This CDR3 is built from 18 residues. CDR3 nucleotide sequence: TGTGCCAGCAGCGTAGACCCAGGGTCGGGTTCGGGCAATCAGCCCCAGCATTTT. It encodes CASSVDPGSGSGNQPQHF.

The rearrangement uses TRBV19 and TRBJ1-1, with TRBD1 matching over 7 bases. This CDR3 is built from 13 residues. CDR1 LNHDA and CDR2 SQIVND come from the germline V gene (reference sequence). The junction had 10 bases not matched to a gene; V was cut back by 4 bases and J by 11 bases. This chain's CDR3 is CASSSGTAIGAFF. In DNA, the CDR3 is TGTGCCAGTAGTAGTGGGACAGCCATTGGGGCTTTCTTT.

This clone was counted only a few times. The chain combines TRBV5-8 with TRBJ2-4; the match to TRBD1 covers 7 bases. V lost 4 bases and J lost 8; bases outside the gene matches: 6. The germline CDR1 and CDR2 sequences are SGHTS and YDEGEE. This CDR3 spans 13 amino acids. Here the CDR3 DNA reads TGTGCCAGCAGCCCCGACAGGGTGGACATTCAGTACTTC. Amino acid sequence: CASSPDRVDIQYF.

V usage is TRBV6-5 and J usage is TRBJ1-1, with D uncertain. V lost 5 bases to trimming and J lost 1 base, with 8 bases between them. CDR1 and CDR2 from the germline V gene are MNHEY and SVGAGI. This CDR3 comprises 13 residues. The CDR3 coding sequence is TGTGCCAGCAGTCGTGAGCAGAACACTGAAGCTTTCTTT. This sequence encodes CASSREQNTEAFF.

The V and J genes are TRBV10-2 and TRBJ2-7, with 7 bases fitting TRBD2. Germline V gene sequence: CDR1 WSHSY, CDR2 SAAADI. This CDR3 spans 12 amino acids. The J segment lost 3 bases and the V segment lost 6 bases, leaving 2 bases of the junction unmatched. In DNA form, the CDR3 reads TGCGCCAGCAGCGGCGGGAGCTACGAGCAGTACTTC. This encodes CASSGGSYEQYF.

The CDR3 protein is CAIRDSFLNTEAFF. DNA of the CDR3: TGTGCCATCAGGGACAGCTTCTTGAACACTGAAGCTTTCTTT. The chain has TRBV10-3 and TRBJ1-1; possible D gene TRBD1, 6 bases. CDR1 and CDR2 (germline): ENHRY, SYGVKD. The CDR3 is 14 amino acids. V lost 6 bases to trimming and J lost 0 bases, with 11 bases between them.

The rearrangement joins TRBV6-5 to TRBJ2-2, with TRBD1 matching 9 bases. The CDR3 covers 14 residues. Trimming took 4 bases from V and 6 from J; bases not matched to a gene: 3. CDR1 and CDR2 (germline): MNHEY, SVGAGI. CDR3 protein: CASSSGTGSGELFF. The CDR3 DNA follows: TGTGCCAGCAGTTCCGGGACAGGGTCCGGGGAGCTGTTTTTT.

V is TRBV6-1 and J is TRBJ2-3; 14 bases fit TRBD2. The CDR3 spans 17 residues. The V gene's germline CDR1 is MNHNS and CDR2 SASEGT. V was clipped by 2 bases and J by 3 bases; unmatched bases: 4. In DNA, the CDR3 is TGTGCCAGCAGTGAACGTGGACTAGCGGGAGGTACAGATACGCAGTATTTT. It specifies CASSERGLAGGTDTQYF.

The genes are TRBV19 and TRBJ1-3; 7 positions agree with TRBD1. Trimming removed 4 bases from V and 2 bases from J; junction bases left unmatched: 11. CDR3 length: 17 residues. Per the germline V gene, CDR1 is LNHDA and CDR2 is SQIVND (reference sequence). CDR3 DNA: TGTGCCAGTAGTACCCACACAGGGGCCTTCGCTGGAAACACCATATATTTT. As protein: CASSTHTGAFAGNTIYF.

V usage is TRBV13 and J usage is TRBJ2-3; 15 positions agree with TRBD2. Germline V gene sequence: CDR1 PRHDT, CDR2 FYEKMQ (reference sequence). The J segment lost 4 bases and the V segment lost 5 bases, leaving 4 bases of the junction unmatched. The CDR3 covers 16 residues. The CDR3: CASSTGLAGGADTQYF. The CDR3, as DNA: TGTGCCAGCAGCACGGGACTAGCGGGAGGAGCAGATACGCAGTATTTT.

The V call is TRBV6-5, the J call TRBJ2-7, with D unclear. The germline gives CDR1 MNHEY, CDR2 SVGAGI. V was trimmed by 0 bases and J by 0 bases, leaving 12 bases between them. This CDR3 has 16 amino acids. The CDR3 DNA follows: TGTGCCAGCAGTTACTCTAAGACCGGGTACTCCTACGAGCAGTACTTC. It translates to CASSYSKTGYSYEQYF.

The chain links TRBV10-3 to TRBJ2-3; weak D call: TRBD2 (5 bases). The CDR3 sequence is 14 residues long. Germline values: CDR1 ENHRY, CDR2 SYGVKD. Trimming stripped 8 bases from V and 2 bases from J, with 14 bases between. CDR3 nucleotide sequence: TGTGCCATCCGACGGGGTCCCGACACAGATACGCAGTATTTT. Its protein is CAIRRGPDTDTQYF.

This chain connects TRBV28 to TRBJ1-1, with a weak D call TRBD1 (5 bases). This CDR3 comprises 13 residues. Per germline, CDR1 MDHEN and CDR2 SYDVKM. Trimming left V 7 bases short and J 1 base short, with 10 bases between. CDR3: CASTGLRNTEAFF. The CDR3 nucleotides are TGTGCCAGCACGGGACTCCGGAACACTGAAGCTTTCTTT.

This clone appeared many times. V and J are TRBV15 and TRBJ2-7; 9 bases agree with TRBD2. CDR1 and CDR2 (germline): LNHNV, YYDKDF (reference sequence). The CDR3 runs 15 residues. The V segment lost 5 bases and the J segment 0 bases; nucleotides outside the gene matches: 5. This CDR3 reads CATSGSGRSSYEQYF. For the CDR3, the DNA is TGTGCCACCAGCGGAAGCGGGAGGAGCTCCTACGAGCAGTACTTC.

The chain recombines TRBV7-9 with TRBJ1-6; the D is unclear. This CDR3 has 15 amino acids. V shed 1 base and J shed 5 bases, with 9 bases lying between them. Germline lookup yields CDR1 SEHNR and CDR2 FQNEAQ (reference sequence). CDR3: CASSLVVVNNSPLHF. CDR3 in DNA: TGTGCCAGCAGCTTAGTAGTAGTGAATAATTCACCCCTCCACTTT.

This rearrangement joins TRBV18 to TRBJ1-1; no reliable D call. Trimming left V 0 bases short and J 7 bases short, with 9 bases between. The length of the CDR3 is 13 residues. In germline, CDR1 is KGHSH, CDR2 LQKENI. CDR3 protein: CASSPPRNGEAFF. Written as DNA, the CDR3 is TGTGCCAGCTCACCACCGAGGAATGGTGAAGCTTTCTTT.

This chain joins TRBV6-2 or TRBV6-3 and TRBJ2-3; D possibly corresponds to TRBD2 (6 bases). The CDR3 has 15 residues. With 4 bases removed from V and 0 bases from J, the gap between germline ends came to 11 bases. CDR1 and CDR2 (germline): MNHEY, SVGEGT. The CDR3 coding sequence is TGTGCCAGCAGTTTCGCGGGGACTAGCACAGATACGCAGTATTTT. Protein product: CASSFAGTSTDTQYF.

The rearrangement uses TRBV18 and TRBJ2-1; 7 bases are shared with TRBD2. Germline CDR1 reads KGHSH; CDR2 reads LQKENI. The CDR3 sequence is 13 residues long. After removal of 2 bases from V and 8 bases from J, the junction contained 3 bases not matched to a gene. CDR3 sequence reads: CASSPVREDEQFF. The DNA of the CDR3 is TGTGCCAGCTCACCAGTTCGGGAGGATGAGCAGTTCTTC.